This TCR beta chain was retrieved from a study of T cells after yellow fever vaccination. TCRdb used MiXCR to reprocess the 5' RACE reads, holding one entry per CDR3 protein. The sample records 300,000 to 400,000 distinct CDR3 sequences, around an eighth being singletons. In its sample, this clonotype was seen many times. The receptor was isolated from a man between 18 and 29 years old who received the YFV17D yellow fever vaccine. Sequencing was performed on CD4+ T cells sorted from PBMCs, taken 15 days after the yellow fever booster vaccination.

CDR3 region: CASENRDRAHQFF. In DNA, the CDR3 is TGTGCCAGCGAAAACCGGGACAGGGCCCACCAGTTCTTC. This chain links TRBV12-3 or TRBV12-4 with TRBJ2-1; 9 nucleotides agree with TRBD1. This CDR3 has 13 residues. The V and J ends lost 8 bases and 13 bases, in that order; junction bases with no gene match: 12.